This TCR beta chain was recorded in a study of graft-versus-host responses after intestinal transplantation. Study context: Multivisceral, liver-intestinal, or isolated intestinal grafts went to recipients. Study-level results: GvH clone levels peaked in circulation, and this peak was associated with early post-transplant HvG declines. GvH clones were identified in recipient marrow, with some first appearing in ileum or blood.

Using immunoSEQ multiplex PCR, the repertoire was profiled, and TCRdb retains in-frame clones only, with some absent. Among about 88,000 clones listed, roughly 90% were seen once. Worth noting for this clone: The antigen is not known.

Sequencing used unstimulated CD4+ T cells sorted from spleen or lymph node cells, obtained before transplant. The receptor comes from a human donor who was the organ donor for an intestinal transplant.

CDR3 in amino acids: CASSPPRGRGEKLFF. CDR3 sequence (DNA): TGTGCCAGCAGTCCGCCGCGGGGGCGCGGTGAAAAACTGTTTTTT. The chain couples TRBV28 to TRBJ1-4; D possibly corresponds to TRBD1 (6 bases). CDR1 is MDHEN, CDR2 SYDVKM, per germline. V was pared by 5 bases and J by 7 bases, with 17 bases between. CDR3 length equals 15 residues.